This T cell receptor (beta chain) came from a study of blood T cell repertoires in COVID-19. Background on the study: T cells, B-cell-depleted T cells, or PBMCs provided the cDNA or gDNA that served as material.

As processed by the authors: Amplification of reference gene primers provided the estimated nucleated cell counts. The assay was immunoSEQ multiplex PCR, and TCRdb's table has in-frame clones only and misses some. The V and J calls and clone size come from that table; D and trimming were worked out from the DNA. The sample lists hundreds of thousands of clones; 70% to 90% were seen once. The CDR3 is 13 amino acids. Trimming stripped 4 bases from V and 11 bases from J, with 15 bases between. The germline V gene has CDR1 LNHDA and CDR2 SQIVND (reference sequence). The sequence was obtained from a man between 45 and 60 years old who had been exposed to COVID-19. Material: PBMCs or T cells enriched from blood (not recorded which). The V and J genes are TRBV19 and TRBJ1-5; D might be TRBD1 (5 bases). The CDR3 region is CASSTGDRPAQHF. Here the CDR3 DNA reads TGTGCCAGTAGTACGGGGGACCGCCCGGCCCAGCATTTT. The full variable domain, rest sourced from reference TRBV19 and TRBJ1-5, is DGGITQSPKYLFRKEGQNVTLSCEQNLNHDAMYWYRQDPGQGLRLIYYSQIVNDFQKGDIAEGYSVSREKKESFPLTVTSAQKNPTAFYLCASSTGDRPAQHFGDGTRLSIL.